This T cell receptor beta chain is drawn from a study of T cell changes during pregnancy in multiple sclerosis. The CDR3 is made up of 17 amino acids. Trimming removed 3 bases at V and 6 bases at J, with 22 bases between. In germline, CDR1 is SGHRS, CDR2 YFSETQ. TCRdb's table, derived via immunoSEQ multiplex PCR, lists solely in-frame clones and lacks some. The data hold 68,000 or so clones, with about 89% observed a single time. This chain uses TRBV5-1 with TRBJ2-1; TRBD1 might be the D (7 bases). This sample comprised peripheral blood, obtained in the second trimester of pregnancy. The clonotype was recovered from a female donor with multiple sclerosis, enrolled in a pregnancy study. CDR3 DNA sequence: TGCGCCAGCAGCTCCCGCCGGGAGAGACAGGGTCGCAATGAGCAGTTCTTC. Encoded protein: CASSSRRERQGRNEQFF.